The rows below give T cell receptor beta chains drawn from one sample of a study of CD8 T cells in ankylosing spondylitis. TCRdb re-derived calls from the 5' RACE reads in MiXCR, one entry per CDR3 protein. The sample yields about 340,000 distinct CDR3 sequences, approximately 15% seen once. Material: blood, either unsorted or a sorted T cell fraction (not recorded which). Receptors were obtained from a male donor with ankylosing spondylitis or in good health (not recorded which). Both conserved end residues are part of each CDR3. The D gene is left open where the match is weak. Where a row states a size, it is once, few, many or the class of an expanded clone; other rows omit it.

TGTGCCAGCAGTTACAGGGGCAGGGGGGTTAGCTCCTACGAGCAGTACTTC	CASSYRGRGVSSYEQYF	TRBV6-5	TRBJ2-7	.	few
TGCGCCAGCAGCCAAGGTTCTGGCAGGGAGAAAGGAAACACCATATATTTT	CASSQGSGREKGNTIYF	TRBV4-1	TRBJ1-3	.	.
TGTGCCAGTACTAGGTACCAAGAGACCCAGTACTTC	CASTRYQETQYF	TRBV2	TRBJ2-5	.	few
TGCAGTGCTAGGGGACCGGGTAGGGCGGGGAGCACAGATACGCAGTATTTT	CSARGPGRAGSTDTQYF	TRBV20-1	TRBJ2-3	.	.
TGTGCCAGCTCACCAAAGATAGAGGCCGACACCGGGGAGCTGTTTTTT	CASSPKIEADTGELFF	TRBV18	TRBJ2-2	.	few
TGTGCCAGCAGCCAAGTCGGGGGTCGGGGCACAGATACGCAGTATTTT	CASSQVGGRGTDTQYF	TRBV14	TRBJ2-3	.	.
TGCGCCAGCAGCCAAGCACTGGGGATGTGGGGGCGGACCTACGAGCAGTACTTC	CASSQALGMWGRTYEQYF	TRBV4-1	TRBJ2-7	.	few
TGCGCCAGCAGCAGCGGACAGGGTACAGATACGCAGTATTTT	CASSSGQGTDTQYF	TRBV7-2	TRBJ2-3	TRBD1	many
TGTGCCAGCAGTGACGGACAGGGAGCCTATGGCTACACCTTC	CASSDGQGAYGYTF	TRBV6-1	TRBJ1-2	TRBD1	.
TGTGCCAGCAGTAAGCGACAGGGGGGGAATCAGCCCCAGCATTTT	CASSKRQGGNQPQHF	TRBV12-3/TRBV12-4	TRBJ1-5	TRBD1	few
TGTGCCATCAGAGGACAGGGGGACCAAGAGACCCAGTACTTC	CAIRGQGDQETQYF	TRBV10-3	TRBJ2-5	TRBD1	few
TGCAGTGCTAGAGATATGTTAGGGGTCCCTGAAGCTTTCTTT	CSARDMLGVPEAFF	TRBV20-1	TRBJ1-1	.	.
TGTGCCAGCAGCTTAATTAAAGCCGACGAGCAGTACTTC	CASSLIKADEQYF	TRBV5-7	TRBJ2-7	.	.
TGTGCCAGCAGCAGCGGCGGGAGGCTCTACAATGAGCAGTTCTTC	CASSSGGRLYNEQFF	TRBV5-4	TRBJ2-1	TRBD2	few
TGTGCCATCAGTTCGACAGGGACCCCTTACAATGAGCAGTTCTTC	CAISSTGTPYNEQFF	TRBV10-3	TRBJ2-1	TRBD1	.
TGTGCCAGCAGCCAGGGGGCAGGGAACACTGAAGCTTTCTTT	CASSQGAGNTEAFF	TRBV3-1	TRBJ1-1	.	.
TGCGCCAGCAGCTTGGAGGGCACAGGGGCCAACGAGCAGTACTTC	CASSLEGTGANEQYF	TRBV5-1	TRBJ2-7	TRBD1	.
TGCGCCAGCAGCTCAGGAGGGATCTCTGGAAACACCATATATTTT	CASSSGGISGNTIYF	TRBV5-1	TRBJ1-3	.	.
TGCGCCAGCAGCCAAAGATCAAGGCAAGAGACCCAGTACTTC	CASSQRSRQETQYF	TRBV4-1	TRBJ2-5	.	few
TGTGCCAGCAGTCCTTTACCCGACAGGGGCTACGAGCAGTACTTC	CASSPLPDRGYEQYF	TRBV27	TRBJ2-7	TRBD1	.
TGTGCCTGGAGTGTTTGGAGGGGGCTCTCAGATACGCAGTATTTT	CAWSVWRGLSDTQYF	TRBV30	TRBJ2-3	.	.
TGTGCCAGCAGCTTACTTAGCGGGGTCAATGAGCAGTTCTTC	CASSLLSGVNEQFF	TRBV7-6	TRBJ2-1	TRBD2	.
TGCGCCAGCATAAGTGGAGGCACCGGGGAGCTGTTTTTT	CASISGGTGELFF	TRBV5-1	TRBJ2-2	.	.
TGCGCCAGCGCCGCCGGGCAAGAAGAGACCCAGTACTTC	CASAAGQEETQYF	TRBV5-1	TRBJ2-5	.	.
TGTGCCAGCAGCTTAGAGTCCGGACCGAGGGAGACCCAGTACTTC	CASSLESGPRETQYF	TRBV7-2	TRBJ2-5	.	few
TGCAGTGCTAGAAGCAGTCAAGAGACCCAGTACTTC	CSARSSQETQYF	TRBV20-1	TRBJ2-5	.	.
TGTGCCATCAGTGATTTTCTTCGAACAGGGGAGGATTCACCCCTCCACTTT	CAISDFLRTGEDSPLHF	TRBV10-3	TRBJ1-6	TRBD1	few
TGTGCCAGCCCTCCCCTCCCAGGGTCCCGCACAGATACGCAGTATTTT	CASPPLPGSRTDTQYF	TRBV12-3/TRBV12-4	TRBJ2-3	.	many
TGCAGTGCGCTGCCCCTACGTGGAGGGCAGTACTTC	CSALPLRGGQYF	TRBV20-1	TRBJ2-7	.	few
TGCAGTGCCTGGGGGACAAGCTATGGCTACACCTTC	CSAWGTSYGYTF	TRBV20-1	TRBJ1-2	.	.
TGTGCCAGCACCCCGAGGGGGCAGGGGGTCTACGAGCAGTACTTC	CASTPRGQGVYEQYF	TRBV3-1	TRBJ2-7	TRBD1	few
TGCAGTGGGGTACGGGAGGCAGATACGCAGTATTTT	CSGVREADTQYF	TRBV20-1	TRBJ2-3	TRBD2	.
TGTGCCAGCAGTTTAGCTGTGGTAGGTCTCTACGAGCAGTACTTC	CASSLAVVGLYEQYF	TRBV6-5	TRBJ2-7	.	.
TGTGCCAGCCAGGCGGGGGGAACTTACAATGAGCAGTTCTTC	CASQAGGTYNEQFF	TRBV13	TRBJ2-1	TRBD2	.
TGTGCCAGCAGAAATGGACCGCACAATGAGCAGTTCTTC	CASRNGPHNEQFF	TRBV5-6	TRBJ2-1	.	.
TGTGCCAGCAGCCCGGGCGGGGGGGCCAATCACGAGCAGTACTTC	CASSPGGGANHEQYF	TRBV7-9	TRBJ2-7	TRBD2	.
TGTGCCAGCAGTCGTGGGACAGTCCTGGATCAGTACTTC	CASSRGTVLDQYF	TRBV12-3/TRBV12-4	TRBJ2-4	TRBD1	.
TGTGCCATCAGTAGCACAAACTATGGCTACACCTTC	CAISSTNYGYTF	TRBV10-3	TRBJ1-2	.	few
TGTGCCAGCAGACTCAACTATGGCTACACCTTC	CASRLNYGYTF	TRBV12-3/TRBV12-4	TRBJ1-2	.	many
TGCGCCAGCAGCGGGCGCTCTGGGGCCAACGTCCTGACTTTC	CASSGRSGANVLTF	TRBV5-1	TRBJ2-6	.	few
TGTGCCAGCATGGGGCCACTCAGCTCTGGAAACACCATATATTTT	CASMGPLSSGNTIYF	TRBV6-2/TRBV6-3	TRBJ1-3	.	few
TGCAGTGCCACCACTGGACAGATTAATAGCAATCAGCCCCAGCATTTT	CSATTGQINSNQPQHF	TRBV20-1	TRBJ1-5	.	.
TGTGCCAGCAGCCCCGCGGGACTCGGCTCCTACGAGCAGTACTTC	CASSPAGLGSYEQYF	TRBV12-3/TRBV12-4	TRBJ2-7	.	.
TGTGCCAGCAGCTTAGTAGCGACCGTGGAGCAGTTCTTC	CASSLVATVEQFF	TRBV7-2	TRBJ2-1	.	few
TGTGCCAGCACGGGGGACAGGGGCTACAATGAGCAGTTCTTC	CASTGDRGYNEQFF	TRBV12-3/TRBV12-4	TRBJ2-1	TRBD1	.
TGCGCCAGCAGCTTGGGCCCCATGGGCTCTGGAAACACCATATATTTT	CASSLGPMGSGNTIYF	TRBV5-1	TRBJ1-3	.	.
TGTGCCAGCAGCCCCCACGCAGCGGGAGGGCCGAATACGCAGTATTTT	CASSPHAAGGPNTQYF	TRBV11-2	TRBJ2-3	TRBD2	.
TGCAGTGCCATTGGGACTAGCTTAAATGAGCAGTTCTTC	CSAIGTSLNEQFF	TRBV20-1	TRBJ2-1	TRBD2	.
TGTGCCAGTAGCAACCAGGGGTTTCGGAATGAGCAGTTCTTC	CASSNQGFRNEQFF	TRBV19	TRBJ2-1	.	.
TGTGCCAGCAGCCGCTCTGGGGTCTCTGGGGCCAACGTCCTGACTTTC	CASSRSGVSGANVLTF	TRBV3-1	TRBJ2-6	.	few
TGTGCCAGCAGTCCCGGGACAGGGAGGGTTCAGCCCCAGCATTTT	CASSPGTGRVQPQHF	TRBV12-3/TRBV12-4	TRBJ1-5	TRBD1	.
TGCGCCAGCAGCTTGCCGGGACAGGGGTACACCGGGGAGCTGTTTTTT	CASSLPGQGYTGELFF	TRBV5-1	TRBJ2-2	TRBD1	few
TGTGCCAGCAGCGTTACTGCGTGGGGGGGAACAGATACGCAGTATTTT	CASSVTAWGGTDTQYF	TRBV9	TRBJ2-3	TRBD2	.
TGCAGCGTTGATCAAGGTACAGATACGCAGTATTTT	CSVDQGTDTQYF	TRBV29-1	TRBJ2-3	.	many
TGCGCCAGCAGCCAGGCCGGGACAGGATGGGGAGAGACCCAGTACTTC	CASSQAGTGWGETQYF	TRBV4-1	TRBJ2-5	TRBD1	.